This TCR beta chain was recovered during a study of PD-1 blockade in mismatch repair-deficient tumors. Note on this clone: The antigen is unknown.

TCRs were sequenced from a few patients responding to pembrolizumab. Only in-frame clones appear in the TCRdb table, and some are missing; sequencing was by immunoSEQ multiplex PCR. The repertoire holds around 68,000 clones, with 70% to 80% as singletons. Study results and caveats: Tumor-resident clones, often absent from pretreatment blood, expanded after pembrolizumab and then contracted.

Losses at the gene ends were 5 bases for V and 1 base for J; bases not matched to a gene: 7. This CDR3 has 15 residues. The germline V gene encodes CDR1 SEHNR and CDR2 FQNEAQ (reference sequence). The sequence was obtained from an adult with mismatch repair-deficient cancer. The rearrangement links TRBV7-9 to TRBJ2-5; 7 positions agree with TRBD1. Sequenced material: peripheral blood, taken 2 weeks after starting pembrolizumab. The CDR3 DNA is TGTGCCAGCAGCACACGACAGGGCATCCAAGAGACCCAGTACTTC. It yields the protein CASSTRQGIQETQYF.